The sequence of this TCR beta chain was determined in a study of T cell repertoires in cytomegalovirus infection. Each CDR3 protein is one row after TCRdb ran MiXCR on the reads. The data contain about 310,000 distinct CDR3 sequences, more than 20% of them singletons. A note on this clonotype: Its antigen remains unknown.

The sample consisted of cultured PBMCs, taken from culture after CMV antigen stimulation. The sequence came from a human donor in good health (CMV status not recorded). Some clones in this sample may be carry-over from other donors' samples.

The CDR3 spells CASSSSAETQYF. As DNA, the CDR3 is TGTGCCAGCAGTTCCAGCGCGGAGACCCAGTACTTC. V usage is TRBV6-2 or TRBV6-3 and J usage is TRBJ2-5; the D is unclear. From germline, CDR1 is MNHEY and CDR2 SVGEGT. Trimming cost V 4 bases and J 5 bases, with 8 bases left between them. The CDR3 spans 12 residues.